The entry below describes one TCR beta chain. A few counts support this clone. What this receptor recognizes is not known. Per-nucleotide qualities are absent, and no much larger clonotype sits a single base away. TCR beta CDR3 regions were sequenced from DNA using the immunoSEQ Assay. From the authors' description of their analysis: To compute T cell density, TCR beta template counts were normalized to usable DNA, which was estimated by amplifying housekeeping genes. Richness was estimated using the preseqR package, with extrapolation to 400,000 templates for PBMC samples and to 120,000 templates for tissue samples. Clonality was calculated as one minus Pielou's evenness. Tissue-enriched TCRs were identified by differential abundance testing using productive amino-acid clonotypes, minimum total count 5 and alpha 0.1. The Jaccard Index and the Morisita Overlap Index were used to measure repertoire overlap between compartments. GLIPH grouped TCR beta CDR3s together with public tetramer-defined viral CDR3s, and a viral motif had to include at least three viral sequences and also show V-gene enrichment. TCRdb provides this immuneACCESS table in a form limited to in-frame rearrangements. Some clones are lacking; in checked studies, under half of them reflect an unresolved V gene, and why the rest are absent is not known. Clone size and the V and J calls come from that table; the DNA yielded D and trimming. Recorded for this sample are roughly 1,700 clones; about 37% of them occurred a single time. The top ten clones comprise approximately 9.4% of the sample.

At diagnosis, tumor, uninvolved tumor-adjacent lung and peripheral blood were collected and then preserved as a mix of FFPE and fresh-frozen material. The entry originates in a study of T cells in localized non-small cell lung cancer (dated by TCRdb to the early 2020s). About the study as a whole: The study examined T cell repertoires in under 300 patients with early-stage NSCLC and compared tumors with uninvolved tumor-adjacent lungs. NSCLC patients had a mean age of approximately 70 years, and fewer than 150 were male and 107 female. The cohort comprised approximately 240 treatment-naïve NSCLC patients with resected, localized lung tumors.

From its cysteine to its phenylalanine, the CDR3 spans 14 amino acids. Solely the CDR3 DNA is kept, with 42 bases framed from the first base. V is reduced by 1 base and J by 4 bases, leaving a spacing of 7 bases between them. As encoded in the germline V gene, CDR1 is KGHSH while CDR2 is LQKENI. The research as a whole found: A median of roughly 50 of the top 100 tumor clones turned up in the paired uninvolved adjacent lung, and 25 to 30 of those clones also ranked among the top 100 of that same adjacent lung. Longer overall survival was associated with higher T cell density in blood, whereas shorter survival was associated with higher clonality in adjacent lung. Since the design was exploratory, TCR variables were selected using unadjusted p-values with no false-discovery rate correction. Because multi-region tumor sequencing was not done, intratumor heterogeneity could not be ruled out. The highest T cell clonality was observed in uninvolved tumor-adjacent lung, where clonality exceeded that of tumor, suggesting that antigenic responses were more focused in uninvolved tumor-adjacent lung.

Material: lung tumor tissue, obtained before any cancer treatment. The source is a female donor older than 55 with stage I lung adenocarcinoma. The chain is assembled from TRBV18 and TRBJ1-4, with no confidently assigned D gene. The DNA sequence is TGTGCCAGCTCACCACGCGGCAATAATGAAAAACTGTTTTTT. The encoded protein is CASSPRGNNEKLFF.